A selection of T cell receptor beta chains follows, all from one sample in a study of CXCR3-negative and CXCR3-positive naive CD8 T cells. With the 5' RACE reads reprocessed, TCRdb shows one record per CDR3 protein and no DNA. The listing contains tens of thousands of distinct CDR3 sequences. The sequencing input was naive CXCR3+ CD8+ T cells from blood. The source of these receptors is a human donor in good health. Some clones in this sample may be carry-over from other donors' samples. CDR3s include the opening cysteine and the closing phenylalanine or tryptophan.

TRBV12-3/TRBV12-4	TRBJ2-3	CASSFFEGTDTQYF
TRBV19	TRBJ2-5	CASSIAETQYF
TRBV7-9	TRBJ2-5	CASSPKPTGVETQYF
TRBV20-1	TRBJ2-3	CSARTPQVLRLAASTDTQYF
TRBV29-1	TRBJ2-5	CSVGLAGVKETQYF
TRBV29-1	TRBJ2-7	CSVKDWDRSYEQYF
TRBV29-1	TRBJ2-2	CSVLGLAGNVGELFF
TRBV4-3	TRBJ2-7	CASSQARGGPQDIYEQYF
TRBV9	TRBJ2-1	CASSQRLAGDVEQFF
TRBV29-1	TRBJ2-7	CSVKIDSYLYEQYF
TRBV5-6	TRBJ2-5	CASSLGGEETQYF
TRBV12-5	TRBJ2-1	CASGRTGYNEQFF
TRBV7-9	TRBJ2-1	CASSPPRTGLDEQFF
TRBV20-1	TRBJ1-5	CSAEAGTTSNQPQHF
TRBV27	TRBJ2-2	CASSAPGGPGELFF
TRBV7-8	TRBJ1-2	CASSWIQLSDGYTF
TRBV12-3/TRBV12-4	TRBJ2-5	CASSLEGPQETQYF
TRBV5-1	TRBJ2-7	CASSLSSGVNEQYF
TRBV12-3/TRBV12-4	TRBJ1-1	CATPTRGNTEAFF
TRBV6-1	TRBJ2-2	CASSDVAGENTGELFF
TRBV12-3/TRBV12-4	TRBJ2-1	CASIELSKGDEQFF
TRBV6-2/TRBV6-3	TRBJ2-2	CASYPGTGAPGELFF
TRBV7-9	TRBJ1-5	CASSLAGVGNQPQHF
TRBV6-2/TRBV6-3	TRBJ2-1	CASSYDSDRDSAYYNEQFF
TRBV13	TRBJ2-7	CASSGNRNAYEQYF
TRBV15	TRBJ2-2	CATGETGVGNTGELFF
TRBV19	TRBJ1-1	CASSILRGGYTEAFF
TRBV12-3/TRBV12-4	TRBJ2-5	CASSLPGPLEETQYF